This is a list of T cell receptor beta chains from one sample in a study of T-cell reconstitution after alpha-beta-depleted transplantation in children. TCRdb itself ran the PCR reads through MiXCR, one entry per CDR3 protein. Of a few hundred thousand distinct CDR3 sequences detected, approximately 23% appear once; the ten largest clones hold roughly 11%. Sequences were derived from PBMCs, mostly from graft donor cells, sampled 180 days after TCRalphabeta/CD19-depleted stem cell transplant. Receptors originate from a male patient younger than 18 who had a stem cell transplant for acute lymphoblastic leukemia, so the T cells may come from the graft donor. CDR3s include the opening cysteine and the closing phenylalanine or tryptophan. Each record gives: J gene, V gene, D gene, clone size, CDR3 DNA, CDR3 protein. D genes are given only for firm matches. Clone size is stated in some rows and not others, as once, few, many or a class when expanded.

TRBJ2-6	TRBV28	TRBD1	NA	TGTGCCAGCAGTTTAAGCCTTGTCTGGTGGCAGGACAGGTTTCCTTTCTCTGGGGCCAACGTCCTGACTTTC	CASSLSLVWWQDRFPFSGANVLTF
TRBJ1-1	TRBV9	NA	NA	TGTGCCAGCAGCCCCCGGGGAGCTATGACGAACACTGAAGCTTTCTTT	CASSPRGAMTNTEAFF
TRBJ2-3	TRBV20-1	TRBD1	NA	TGCAGTGCTAGAGAGGGACAGGGGATGTACACAGATACGCAGTATTTT	CSAREGQGMYTDTQYF
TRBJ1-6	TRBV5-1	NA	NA	TGCGCCAGCAGCTTGGGAGGGGCGCCTAATTCACCCCTCCACTTT	CASSLGGAPNSPLHF
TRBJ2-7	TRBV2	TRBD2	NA	TGTGCCAGCAGTCCCGGACTAGCAACGACCTACGAGCAGTACTTC	CASSPGLATTYEQYF
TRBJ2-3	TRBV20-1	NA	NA	TGCAGTGCTAGAGACGCGGGAAGCACAGATACGCAGTATTTT	CSARDAGSTDTQYF
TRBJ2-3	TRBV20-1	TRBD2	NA	TGCAGTGCTAGGGGACTAGAAGCGGTTGATACGCAGTATTTT	CSARGLEAVDTQYF
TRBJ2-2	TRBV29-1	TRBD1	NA	TGCAGCGTTCCCGGGACAGGGGATATTAACACCGGGGAGCTGTTTTTT	CSVPGTGDINTGELFF
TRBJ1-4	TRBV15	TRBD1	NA	TGTGCCACCAGCAGAGATCGCGGACAGGCGGAAAAACTGTTTTTT	CATSRDRGQAEKLFF
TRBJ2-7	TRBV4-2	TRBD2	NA	TGTGCCAGCAGCCAAGATGGGGCGGGAGGGCCTTCCGAGCAGTACTTC	CASSQDGAGGPSEQYF
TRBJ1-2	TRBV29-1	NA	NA	TGCAGCGTTGTTAGGAGCTCCAGGGTATCAGACTATGGCTACACCTTC	CSVVRSSRVSDYGYTF
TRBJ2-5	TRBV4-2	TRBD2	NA	TGTGCCAGCAGCCAAGAGGGGTGGGGCGGGAGTGAGACCCAGTACTTC	CASSQEGWGGSETQYF
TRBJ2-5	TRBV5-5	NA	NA	TGTGCCAGCACCTTGAACCTGTTCCAAGACACCCAGTACTTC	CASTLNLFQDTQYF
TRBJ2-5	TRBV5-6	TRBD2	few	TGTGCCAGCAGCTTCTGGGGGAGCGGGACAGAGACCCAGTACTTC	CASSFWGSGTETQYF
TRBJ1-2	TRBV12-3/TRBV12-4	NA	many	TGTGCCAGCAGTTTTGCAGGGGGCTACACCTTC	CASSFAGGYTF
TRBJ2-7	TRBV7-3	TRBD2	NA	TGTGCCAGCAGCTTAACGGCGCGGGAGGGCTCCTACGAGCAGTACTTC	CASSLTAREGSYEQYF
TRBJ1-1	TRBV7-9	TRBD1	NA	TGTGCCAGCAGCACCCTTGACAGGGGGAAGAACACTGAAGCTTTCTTT	CASSTLDRGKNTEAFF
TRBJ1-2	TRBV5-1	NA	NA	TGCGCCAGCAGCTTCCCGACAGCTCTTGGCTATGGCTACACCTTC	CASSFPTALGYGYTF
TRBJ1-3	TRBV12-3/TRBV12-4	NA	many	TGTGCCAGCAGGGTAGGGGGGCGAACTGGAAACACCATATATTTT	CASRVGGRTGNTIYF
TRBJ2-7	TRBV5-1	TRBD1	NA	TGCGCCAGCAGCTTGTATACAGGGGAATACGAGCAGTACTTC	CASSLYTGEYEQYF
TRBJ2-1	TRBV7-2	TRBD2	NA	TGTGCCAGCAGCTTAGCGGGAGCGGGAGGGACAATGAGGCAGTTCTTC	CASSLAGAGGTMRQFF
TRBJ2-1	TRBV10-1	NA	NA	TGCGCCAGCAGTGCGACAAAAATGAATGAGCAGTTCTTC	CASSATKMNEQFF
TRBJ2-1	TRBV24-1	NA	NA	TGTGCCACCAGTGTCCCCGGCGTTGGGCCCCAGGGTTACAATGAGCAGTTCTTC	CATSVPGVGPQGYNEQFF
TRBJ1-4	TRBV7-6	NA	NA	TGTGCCAGCAGCTTAGGTACAGGGTGGAGAACTAATGAAAAACTGTTTTTT	CASSLGTGWRTNEKLFF
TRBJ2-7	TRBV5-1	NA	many	TGCGCCAGCAGCCCCAAACCTTACTACGAGCAGTACTTC	CASSPKPYYEQYF
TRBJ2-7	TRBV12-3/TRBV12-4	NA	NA	TGTGCCAGCAGTTTAGGTCGCGGGTTCTACGAGCAGTACTTC	CASSLGRGFYEQYF
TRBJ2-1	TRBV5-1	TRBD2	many	TGCGCCAGCAGCCTGGGACTAGCGGGAGAGGGGCGTGAGCAGTTCTTC	CASSLGLAGEGREQFF
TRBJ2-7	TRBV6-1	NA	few	TGTGCCAGCAGCCGAAGACTAGTTTACGAGCAGTACTTC	CASSRRLVYEQYF
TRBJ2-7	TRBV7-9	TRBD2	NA	TGTGCCAGCAGCTTACTAGCGGGCCCAGTCTACGAGCAGTACTTC	CASSLLAGPVYEQYF
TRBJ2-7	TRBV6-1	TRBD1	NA	TGTGCCAGCAGTCCGCGGACAGGGATCTACGAGCAGTACTTC	CASSPRTGIYEQYF
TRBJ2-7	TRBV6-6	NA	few	TGTGCCAGCAGTTACGTGGGGTACGAGCAGTACTTC	CASSYVGYEQYF
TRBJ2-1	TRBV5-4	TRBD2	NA	TGTGCCAGCAGCTCCAGACTAGCGGGAGTGACGTTCTTC	CASSSRLAGVTFF
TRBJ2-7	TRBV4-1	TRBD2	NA	TGCGCCAGCACCCGGACTAGCAGCCAAGGGAACTACGAGCAGTACTTC	CASTRTSSQGNYEQYF
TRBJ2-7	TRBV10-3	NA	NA	TGTGCCATCAGTGCTGAACGGGATTCCTACGAGCAGTACTTC	CAISAERDSYEQYF
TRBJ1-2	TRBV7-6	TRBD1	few	TGTGCCAGCAGCCCAGGGGGCCGCTATGGCTACACCTTC	CASSPGGRYGYTF
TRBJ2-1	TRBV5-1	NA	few	TGCGCCAGCAGCCCCGTCTTGTCTAGCGCCTACAATGAGCAGTTCTTC	CASSPVLSSAYNEQFF
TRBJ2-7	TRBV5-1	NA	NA	TGCGCCAGCAGCTTGGGCCGGGAGCACGAGCAGTACTTC	CASSLGREHEQYF
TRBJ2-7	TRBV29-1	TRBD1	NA	TGCAGCGCCCGGACAGGGCAATCCTCCTACGAGCAGTACTTC	CSARTGQSSYEQYF
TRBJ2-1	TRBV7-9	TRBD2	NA	TGTGCCAGCAGCTTTAGCGGGAGATATAGAAATGAGCAGTTCTTC	CASSFSGRYRNEQFF
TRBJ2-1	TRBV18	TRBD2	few	TGTGCCAGCTCACCACTTGGCGGGGGCTACAATGAGCAGTTCTTC	CASSPLGGGYNEQFF
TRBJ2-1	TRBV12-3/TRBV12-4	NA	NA	TGTGCCAGCAGGGGTCGAGGGGGGGTGGAGGGGCAGTTCTTC	CASRGRGGVEGQFF
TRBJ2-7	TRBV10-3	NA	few	TGTGCCATCAGTGACCCAGGGGGGCGGGGTCGGGTGATCTACGAGCAGTACTTC	CAISDPGGRGRVIYEQYF
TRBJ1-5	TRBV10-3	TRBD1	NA	TGTGCCATCAGCGTCAGGGGGTTAAGAGGTCAGCCTCAGCATTTT	CAISVRGLRGQPQHF
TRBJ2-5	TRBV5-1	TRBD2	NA	TGCGCCAGCAGCTTGGCGGGACTAGCGGGAGAAGAGACCAAGTACTTC	CASSLAGLAGEETKYF
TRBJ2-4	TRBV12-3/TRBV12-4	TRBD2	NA	TGTGCCAGCAGTTTAAAAGCGGGGTACATTCAGTACTTC	CASSLKAGYIQYF
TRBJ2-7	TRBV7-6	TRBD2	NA	TGTGCCAGCAGCTTAGGGACTAGCGGGCGGACCGAGCAGTACTTC	CASSLGTSGRTEQYF
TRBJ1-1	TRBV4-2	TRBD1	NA	TGTGCCAGCAGCAATGGACAGGGATGGTTCACTGAAGCTTTCTTT	CASSNGQGWFTEAFF
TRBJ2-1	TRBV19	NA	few	TGTGCCAGTAAGGGGACTCAACCCTACAATGAGCAGTTCTTC	CASKGTQPYNEQFF
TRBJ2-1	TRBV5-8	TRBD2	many	TGTGCCAGCAGCGCTAAGCGGGAGGGCCGGGATGAGCAGTTCTTC	CASSAKREGRDEQFF
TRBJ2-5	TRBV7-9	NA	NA	TGTGCCAGCAGCTCCGGACGGATCCAAGAGACCCAGTACTTC	CASSSGRIQETQYF
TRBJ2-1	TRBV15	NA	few	TGTGCCACCAGCAGAGAACGGGGCAGGTACAATGAGCAGTTCTTC	CATSRERGRYNEQFF
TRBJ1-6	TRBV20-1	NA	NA	TGCAGTGCCACTTGGAATTCAGGGAATTCACCCCTCCACTTT	CSATWNSGNSPLHF
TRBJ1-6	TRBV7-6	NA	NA	TGTGCCAGCAGCTTAGGGCCGGGGGATTCACCCCTCCACTTT	CASSLGPGDSPLHF
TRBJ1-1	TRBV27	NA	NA	TGTGCCAGCAGTTTGCTCGGGGGCTCTCGTTTCTTT	CASSLLGGSRFF
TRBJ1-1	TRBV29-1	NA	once	TGCAGCGTTGAAAGCGGGGGGGAGACTGAAGCTTTCTTT	CSVESGGETEAFF
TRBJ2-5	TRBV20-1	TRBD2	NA	TGCAGTGCTCCCCTGGGGGTACTAGCGGGCCTCCAAGAGACCCAGTACTTC	CSAPLGVLAGLQETQYF
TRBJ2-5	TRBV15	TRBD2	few	TGTGCCACCAGCAGAGATGCGGGAGAAGAGACCCAGTACTTC	CATSRDAGEETQYF
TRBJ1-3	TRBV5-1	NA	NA	TGCGCCAGCAGCTTGGCCGGGTCCCGCTCTGGAAACACCATATATTTT	CASSLAGSRSGNTIYF
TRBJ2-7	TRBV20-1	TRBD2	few	TGCAGTGCTTTTAGCGGGAGCTCCTACGAGCAGTACTTC	CSAFSGSSYEQYF